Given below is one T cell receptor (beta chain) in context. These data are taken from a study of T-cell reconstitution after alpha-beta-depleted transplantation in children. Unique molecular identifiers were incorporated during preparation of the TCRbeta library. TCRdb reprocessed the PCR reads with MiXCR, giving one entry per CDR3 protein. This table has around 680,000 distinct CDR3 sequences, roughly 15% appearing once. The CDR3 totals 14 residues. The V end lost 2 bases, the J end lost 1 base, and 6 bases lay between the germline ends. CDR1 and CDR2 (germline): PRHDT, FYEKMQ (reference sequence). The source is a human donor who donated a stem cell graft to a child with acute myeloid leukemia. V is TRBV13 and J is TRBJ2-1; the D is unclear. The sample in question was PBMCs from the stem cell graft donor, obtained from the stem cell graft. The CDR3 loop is CASSLTYSYNEQFF. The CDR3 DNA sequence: TGTGCCAGCAGCTTAACCTATTCCTACAATGAGCAGTTCTTC.